The next 18 T cell receptor gamma chains were all read from a single sample in a study of gamma-delta chains in newborns, infants, children. TCRdb redid the clone calls on the reads with CATT. The data show 1,500 or so gamma-chain clones, with 66% seen just once and around a third held by the top ten. Sequenced material: blood. The origin of the receptors is a child who was a newborn, infant or young child, either healthy, febrile or measles-vaccinated (not recorded which).

This clone was recorded only once. Without a V gene call, the J gene is given as TRGJ1 or TRGJ2. The CDR3 is 12 amino acids. CDR3 sequence: CALWEVQYKKLF. Here the CDR3 DNA reads TGTGCCCTGTGGGAGGTGCAATATAAGAAACTCTTT.

This chain joins TRGV9 and TRGJ1 or TRGJ2. Since TCRdb gives no J gene, matching the DNA to germline was used here to assign it. From germline, CDR1 is GITISATS and CDR2 ISYDGTV (reference sequence). This CDR3 comprises 12 residues. J lost 9 bases, V lost 3 bases, and 8 bases had no gene match. The CDR3 region has the DNA TGTGCCTTGTGGGAGATCTTACTTAAGAAACTCTTT. The encoded protein is CALWEILLKKLF.

Worth noting for this clone: In the same sample, other DNA sequences code for this CDR3. The CDR3 here is CALWEASSNYYKKLF. The CDR3 DNA sequence: TGTGCCTTGTGGGAGGCGTCATCGAATTATTATAAGAAACTCTTT. J is TRGJ1 or TRGJ2 and V is TRGV9. No J gene is reported in TCRdb; it was inferred here by comparing the DNA with germline. This CDR3 has 15 amino acids. CDR1 and CDR2 from the germline V gene are GITISATS and ISYDGTV (reference sequence). The J segment lost 0 bases and the V segment lost 2 bases, leaving 7 bases of the junction unmatched.

The rearrangement uses TRGV2 and TRGJ1 or TRGJ2. Because TCRdb records no J gene, it was assigned here through a match of the DNA to germline. The CDR3 runs 11 residues. J gave up 9 bases and V 2 bases, and 4 bases lay outside the gene matches. Germline-derived CDR1 and CDR2 are EGSNGY and YDSYNSKV. The CDR3 loop reads CATWDATKKLF. The CDR3 bases are TGTGCCACCTGGGACGCGACTAAGAAACTCTTT.

The chain has TRGV9 and TRGJP. Assignment of the J gene here rests on matching the DNA to germline, because TCRdb gives none. The germline V gene has CDR1 GITISATS and CDR2 ISYDGTV (reference sequence). The CDR3 contains 18 residues. The V segment lost 0 bases and the J segment 7 bases; nucleotides outside the gene matches: 9. This CDR3 reads CALWEVHGGELGKKIKVF. CDR3 sequence (DNA): TGTGCCTTGTGGGAGGTGCACGGAGGGGAGTTGGGCAAAAAAATCAAGGTATTT.

The chain employs TRGV9 and TRGJ1 or TRGJ2. As TCRdb names no J gene, one was assigned here on the basis of a DNA match to germline. This CDR3 comprises 11 residues. V lost 5 bases and J lost 11; bases outside the gene matches: 9. The V gene's germline CDR1 is GITISATS and CDR2 ISYDGTV (reference sequence). The CDR3 nucleotides are TGTGCCTTGTGGGCCAGGGTGGAGAAACTCTTT. Translating gives CALWARVEKLF.

A remark on this clone: Other DNA sequences in the sample encode the same CDR3. This chain connects TRGV9 to TRGJP. TCRdb lists no J gene, so it was determined here by aligning the DNA to germline. Germline CDR1 reads GITISATS; CDR2 reads ISYDGTV (reference sequence). The CDR3 consists of 17 residues. After removal of 3 bases from V and 4 bases from J, the junction contained 6 bases not matched to a gene. The CDR3: CALWEPRQELGKKIKVF. DNA for the CDR3: TGTGCCTTGTGGGAGCCAAGACAAGAGTTGGGCAAAAAAATCAAGGTATTT.

V is TRGV9 and J is TRGJP. TCRdb records no J gene; here it was assigned by comparing the DNA to germline. Germline V gives CDR1 GITISATS, CDR2 ISYDGTV (reference sequence). The CDR3 has 19 residues. Germline trimming cut 5 bases from V and 4 bases from J; bases unmatched to any gene: 14. CDR3 DNA sequence: TGTGCCTTGTGGGGATCAAACACAAACCAAGAGTTGGGCAAAAAAATCAAGGTATTT. It yields the protein CALWGSNTNQELGKKIKVF.

Details on this clone: Other DNA sequences in this specimen translate into the identical CDR3. The chain is built from TRGV9 and TRGJP. In the absence of a J gene in TCRdb, the DNA was matched to germline to assign it here. The J segment lost 4 bases and the V segment lost 5 bases, leaving 2 bases of the junction unmatched. The CDR3 covers 15 residues. Germline V CDR1 and CDR2: GITISATS, ISYDGTV (reference sequence). CDR3 protein: CALWVQELGKKIKVF. The CDR3, as DNA: TGTGCCTTGTGGGTACAAGAGTTGGGCAAAAAAATCAAGGTATTT.

The V call is TRGV9, the J call TRGJP. TCRdb carries no J gene annotation; the J gene was assigned here by matching the DNA with germline. V lost 0 bases, J lost 4 bases, and 3 bases stayed unmatched. The CDR3 covers 17 residues. Germline loops: CDR1 GITISATS, CDR2 ISYDGTV (reference sequence). The CDR3 DNA is TGTGCCTTGTGGGAGGTGGAACAAGAGTTGGGCAAAAAAATCAAGGTATTT. Its protein product is CALWEVEQELGKKIKVF.

In DNA form, the CDR3 reads TGTGCCTTGTGGGAGGCCTTTCTTCAAGAGTTGGGCAAAAAAATCAAGGTATTT. Translating it yields CALWEAFLQELGKKIKVF. The chain couples TRGV9 to TRGJP. TCRdb gives no J gene; it was assigned here by matching the DNA to germline. The CDR3 has 18 amino acids. Germline V gives CDR1 GITISATS, CDR2 ISYDGTV (reference sequence). V trimming: 2 bases; J trimming: 4 bases; junction bases outside the gene matches: 8.

This chain uses TRGV4 with TRGJP1. Since TCRdb gives no J gene, matching the DNA to germline was used here to assign it. Germline V lookup: CDR1 EGSTGY, CDR2 YDSYTSSV. The CDR3 totals 13 residues. V shed 5 bases and J 3 bases; nucleotides not matched to a gene: 3. The CDR3 region is CATWVPTGWFKIF. Here the CDR3 DNA reads TGTGCCACCTGGGTACCCACTGGTTGGTTCAAGATATTT.

The CDR3 DNA is TGTGCCTTGTGGGAGGTGCTAGGACAAGAGTTGGGCAAAAAAATCAAGGTATTT. It codes for CALWEVLGQELGKKIKVF. The chain has TRGV9 and TRGJP. The J gene was not available in TCRdb and was assigned here by matching the DNA to germline segments. Losses at the gene ends were 0 bases for V and 4 bases for J; bases not matched to a gene: 6. The CDR3 contains 18 residues. The germline V gene has CDR1 GITISATS and CDR2 ISYDGTV (reference sequence).

A note on this clone: A much larger clone differs from this one at a single base, so this may be a read error. Other DNA sequences in this specimen translate into the identical CDR3. V is TRGV9 and J is TRGJP. The J gene, absent from TCRdb, was called here by matching the DNA to germline. Germline lookup yields CDR1 GITISATS and CDR2 ISYDGTV (reference sequence). The CDR3 runs 16 residues. After removal of 0 bases from V and 7 bases from J, the junction contained 3 bases not matched to a gene. The CDR3 spells CALWEVRELGKKIKVF. The CDR3 nucleotides are TGTGCCTTGTGGGAGGTGCGTGAGTTGGGCAAAAAAATCAAGGTATTT.

Details on this clone: The identical CDR3 is also encoded by other nucleotide sequences in the sample. The gene calls are TRGV9 and TRGJ1 or TRGJ2. The J gene, not given by TCRdb, was assigned here from a germline match of the nucleotide sequence. The CDR3 spans 13 residues. Losses at the gene ends were 5 bases for V and 11 bases for J; bases not matched to a gene: 15. Germline V CDR1 and CDR2: GITISATS, ISYDGTV (reference sequence). CDR3 in amino acids: CALWGEGRREKLF. CDR3 coding DNA: TGTGCCTTGTGGGGAGAGGGGAGGAGAGAGAAACTCTTT.

This sequence joins TRGV9 and TRGJP. The J gene was missing in TCRdb and was found by matching the end of the DNA to germline. The CDR3 totals 17 residues. The V segment lost 3 bases and the J segment 7 bases; nucleotides outside the gene matches: 9. Germline CDR1 is GITISATS and CDR2 is ISYDGTV (reference sequence). This CDR3 is CALWEPMGELGKKIKVF. The DNA for the CDR3 is TGTGCCTTGTGGGAGCCCATGGGGGAGTTGGGCAAAAAAATCAAGGTATTT.

Concerning this clone: Other DNA variants within this sample encode the same CDR3. The chain is built from TRGV9 and TRGJP. In the absence of a J gene in TCRdb, the DNA was matched to germline to assign it here. The germline gives CDR1 GITISATS, CDR2 ISYDGTV (reference sequence). The CDR3 length is 17 residues. V was clipped by 1 base and J by 3 bases; unmatched bases: 3. The CDR3: CALWEVMQELGKKIKVF. CDR3 DNA: TGTGCCTTGTGGGAGGTTATGCAAGAGTTGGGCAAAAAAATCAAGGTATTT.

This clone was seen a handful of times. The rearrangement uses TRGV9 and TRGJP. The J gene is absent in TCRdb and was assigned here via DNA matching to germline. V shed 5 bases and J 4 bases; nucleotides not matched to a gene: 5. The CDR3 consists of 16 residues. The germline gives CDR1 GITISATS, CDR2 ISYDGTV (reference sequence). Here the CDR3 reads CALWAKQELGKKIKVF. As DNA, the CDR3 is TGTGCCTTGTGGGCGAAACAAGAGTTGGGCAAAAAAATCAAGGTATTT.